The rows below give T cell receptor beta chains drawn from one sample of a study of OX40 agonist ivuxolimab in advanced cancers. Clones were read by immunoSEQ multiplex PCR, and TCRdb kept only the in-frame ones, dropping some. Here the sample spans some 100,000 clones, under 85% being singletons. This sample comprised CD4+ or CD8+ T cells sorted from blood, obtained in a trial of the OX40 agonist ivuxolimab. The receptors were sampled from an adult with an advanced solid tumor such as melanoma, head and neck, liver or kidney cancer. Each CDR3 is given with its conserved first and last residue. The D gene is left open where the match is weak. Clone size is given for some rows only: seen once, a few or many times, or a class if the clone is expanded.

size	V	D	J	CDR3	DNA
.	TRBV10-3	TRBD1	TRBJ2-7	CATGQGAGEQYF	TGTGCCACCGGACAGGGCGCGGGCGAGCAGTACTTC
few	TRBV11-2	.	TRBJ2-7	CASGGDNRAYEQYF	TGTGCCAGCGGGGGAGACAACAGGGCCTACGAGCAGTACTTC
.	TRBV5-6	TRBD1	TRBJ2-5	CASSSGTGEETQYF	TGTGCCAGCAGCTCTGGGACAGGGGAAGAGACCCAGTACTTC
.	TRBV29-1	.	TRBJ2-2	CSAWTDGAGELFF	TGCAGCGCATGGACGGACGGAGCCGGGGAGCTGTTTTTT
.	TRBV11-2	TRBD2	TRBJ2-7	CASSQAGGSSYEQYF	TGTGCCAGCAGCCAAGCGGGAGGGAGCTCCTACGAGCAGTACTTC
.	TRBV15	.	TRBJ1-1	CATSRAIGNTEAFF	TGTGCCACCAGCAGAGCGATCGGGAACACTGAAGCTTTCTTT
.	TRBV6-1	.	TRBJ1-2	CASRRVDYGYTF	TGTGCCAGTAGGAGGGTCGACTATGGCTACACCTTC
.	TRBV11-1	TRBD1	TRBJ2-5	CASSLGQTGSELETQYF	TGTGCCAGCAGCTTAGGCCAGACAGGGTCGGAGTTGGAGACCCAGTACTTC
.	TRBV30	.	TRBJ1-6	CAWGDGGNSPLHF	TGTGCCTGGGGGGACGGGGGAAATTCACCCCTCCACTTT
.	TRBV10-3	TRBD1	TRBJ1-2	CAITHTGEGGYTF	TGTGCCATCACTCATACAGGGGAGGGTGGCTACACCTTC
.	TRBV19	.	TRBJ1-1	CASSPQRTVNTEAFF	TGTGCCAGTAGCCCTCAGAGAACCGTGAACACTGAAGCTTTCTTT
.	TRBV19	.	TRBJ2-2	CASSSWGPGELFF	TGTGCCAGTAGCTCCTGGGGGCCCGGGGAGCTGTTTTTT
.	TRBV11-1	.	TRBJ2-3	CASSLVGAAGDTDTQYF	TGTGCCAGCAGCTTAGTGGGCGCGGCCGGGGACACAGATACGCAGTATTTT
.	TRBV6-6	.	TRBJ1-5	CASSYSSRVVNQPQHF	TGTGCCAGCAGTTACTCGTCTAGGGTTGTGAATCAGCCCCAGCATTTT
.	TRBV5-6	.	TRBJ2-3	CASSLLETEHTDTQYF	TGTGCCAGCAGCTTGTTGGAGACAGAGCACACAGATACGCAGTATTTT
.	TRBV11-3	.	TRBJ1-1	CASSLGRGTEAFF	TGTGCCAGCAGCTTGGGGAGGGGCACTGAAGCTTTCTTT
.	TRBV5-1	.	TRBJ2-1	CASSIRTYTDEQFF	TGCGCCAGCAGCATCCGGACTTATACCGATGAGCAGTTCTTC
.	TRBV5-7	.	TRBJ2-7	CASSRGRSYEQYF	TGTGCCAGCAGTCGGGGACGGTCCTACGAGCAGTACTTC
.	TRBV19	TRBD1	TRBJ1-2	CASSKPSGQGNYGYTF	TGTGCCAGTAGCAAACCCTCCGGACAGGGCAACTATGGCTACACCTTC
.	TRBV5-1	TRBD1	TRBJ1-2	CASSYTGGDDGYTF	TGCGCCAGCAGCTACACAGGGGGAGACGATGGCTACACCTTC
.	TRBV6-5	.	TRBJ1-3	CASSYSRASSGNTIYF	TGTGCCAGCAGTTACTCGAGAGCGTCCTCTGGAAACACCATATATTTT
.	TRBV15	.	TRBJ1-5	CATSREGVPQPQHF	TGTGCCACCAGCAGAGAGGGGGTGCCTCAGCCCCAGCATTTT
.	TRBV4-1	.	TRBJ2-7	CASSQEVGYYEQYF	TGCGCCAGCAGCCAAGAAGTGGGGTACTACGAGCAGTACTTC
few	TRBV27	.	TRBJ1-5	CASSLRPGGDQPQHF	TGTGCCAGCAGTTTACGGCCGGGGGGAGATCAGCCCCAGCATTTT
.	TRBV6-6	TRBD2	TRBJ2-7	CASRSGVYEQYF	TGTGCCAGCCGAAGCGGGGTCTACGAGCAGTACTTC
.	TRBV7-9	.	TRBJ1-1	CASSLAGPGTEAFF	TGTGCCAGCAGCTTGGCGGGGCCCGGGACTGAAGCTTTCTTT
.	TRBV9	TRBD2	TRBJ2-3	CASSVEIAGVTDTQYF	TGTGCCAGCAGCGTAGAAATAGCGGGCGTCACAGATACGCAGTATTTT
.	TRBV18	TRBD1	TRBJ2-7	CASSGQGAYEQYF	TGTGCCAGCTCGGGACAGGGGGCTTACGAGCAGTACTTC
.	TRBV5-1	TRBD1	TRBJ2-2	CASSLMGQASSGELFF	TGCGCCAGCAGCTTGATGGGACAGGCCTCTAGCGGGGAGCTGTTTTTT
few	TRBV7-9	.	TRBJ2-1	CASSLVTASRSNEQFF	TGTGCCAGCAGCTTAGTAACAGCAAGTCGGTCTAATGAGCAGTTCTTC
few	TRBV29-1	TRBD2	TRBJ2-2	CSVGTSVANTGELFF	TGCAGCGTTGGGACTAGCGTGGCGAACACCGGGGAGCTGTTTTTT
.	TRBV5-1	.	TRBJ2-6	CASKLSGANVLTF	TGCGCCAGCAAGCTCTCTGGGGCCAACGTCCTGACTTTC
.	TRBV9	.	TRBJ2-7	CASSVGTTYEQYF	TGTGCCAGCAGCGTAGGGACAACCTACGAGCAGTACTTC
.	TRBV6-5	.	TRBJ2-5	CASSWFRGRSPETQYF	TGTGCCAGCAGTTGGTTTCGGGGGCGCAGTCCAGAGACCCAGTACTTC
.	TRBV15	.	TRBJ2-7	CATSPPSGQYSYEQYF	TGTGCCACCAGCCCCCCCTCGGGGCAATACTCCTACGAGCAGTACTTC
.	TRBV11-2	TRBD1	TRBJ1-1	CASSHFLTGTGGRNTEAFF	TGTGCCAGCAGCCATTTTTTAACCGGGACAGGGGGACGGAACACTGAAGCTTTCTTT
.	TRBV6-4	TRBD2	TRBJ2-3	CASSLTSGGAKTQYF	TGTGCCAGCAGCCTCACTAGCGGGGGGGCGAAGACGCAGTATTTT
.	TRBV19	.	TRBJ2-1	CASSIVAYNEQFF	TGTGCCAGTAGTATCGTAGCATACAATGAGCAGTTCTTC
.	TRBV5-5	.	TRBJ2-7	CASSHNSGEQYF	TGTGCCAGCAGCCACAACAGCGGCGAGCAGTACTTC
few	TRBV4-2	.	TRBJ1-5	CASSQEGAGHNQPQHF	TGTGCCAGCAGCCAAGAGGGGGCAGGGCATAATCAGCCCCAGCATTTT
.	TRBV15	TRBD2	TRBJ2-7	CATREPGTTRYEQYF	TGTGCCACCAGAGAACCCGGGACTACCCGCTACGAGCAGTACTTC
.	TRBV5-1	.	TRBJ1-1	CASSPLTMNTEAFF	TGCGCCAGCAGCCCACTAACCATGAACACTGAAGCTTTCTTT
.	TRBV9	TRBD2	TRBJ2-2	CASSVLSGLAVTGELFF	TGTGCCAGCAGCGTACTTTCGGGACTAGCGGTGACCGGGGAGCTGTTTTTT
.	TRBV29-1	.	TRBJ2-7	CSVAWGNEQYF	TGCAGCGTTGCCTGGGGTAACGAGCAGTACTTC
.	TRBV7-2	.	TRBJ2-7	CASSLAALSYEQYF	TGTGCCAGCAGCTTAGCGGCACTCTCCTACGAGCAGTACTTC
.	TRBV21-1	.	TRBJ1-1	CASSSGQPEAFF	TGTGCCAGCAGCAGCGGACAGCCCGAAGCTTTCTTT
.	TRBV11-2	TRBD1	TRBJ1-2	CASSHPGQTTGYTF	TGTGCCAGCAGCCACCCGGGACAGACGACTGGCTACACCTTC
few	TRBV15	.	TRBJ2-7	CATSREEAGNYEQYF	TGTGCCACCAGCAGAGAGGAGGCAGGGAACTACGAGCAGTACTTC
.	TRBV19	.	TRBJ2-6	CASSPQGPGANVLTF	TGTGCCAGTAGTCCCCAGGGGCCTGGGGCCAACGTCCTGACTTTC
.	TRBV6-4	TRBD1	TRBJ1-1	CASTPSPGTGNAFF	TGTGCCAGCACTCCGTCTCCCGGGACAGGGAATGCTTTCTTT
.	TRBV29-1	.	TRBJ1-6	CSVVVGDSYNSPLHF	TGCAGCGTTGTAGTTGGCGACTCCTATAATTCACCCCTCCACTTT
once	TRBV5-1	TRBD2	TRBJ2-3	CASSLGTSDQDTQYF	TGCGCCAGCAGCTTGGGGACTAGCGATCAAGATACGCAGTATTTT
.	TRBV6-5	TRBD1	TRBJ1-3	CASSYDRASGNTIYF	TGTGCCAGCAGTTACGACAGGGCTTCTGGAAACACCATATATTTT